The text below deals with one TCR beta chain. The data belong to a study of OX40 agonist ivuxolimab in advanced cancers. Study as a whole: Ivuxolimab, which is an agonistic anti-OX40 (CD134) antibody, was administered to the patients. Dose-escalation patients had hepatocellular carcinoma, melanoma, renal cell or head and neck cancer.

Clones were sequenced by immunoSEQ multiplex PCR, and TCRdb holds only the in-frame ones, with some missing. The sample comprises roughly 79,000 clones, 84% of which are singletons, and 0.45% to 0.65% rests with the top ten. This TCR was sampled from an adult with an advanced solid tumor such as melanoma, head and neck, liver or kidney cancer. The specimen was CD4+ or CD8+ T cells sorted from blood, collected in a trial of the OX40 agonist ivuxolimab.

The CDR3 here is CASSPPGVINNYGYTF. For the CDR3, the DNA is TGTGCCAGCAGCCCCCCCGGGGTCATAAATAACTATGGCTACACCTTC. The rearrangement joins TRBV7-9 to TRBJ1-2; no clear D gene. The germline CDR1 and CDR2 sequences are SEHNR and FQNEAQ (reference sequence). Trimming pared 5 bases from V and 1 base from J, leaving 17 bases between. The CDR3 spans 16 residues. The full variable domain, completed using reference TRBV7-9 and TRBJ1-2, is DTGVSQNPRHKITKRGQNVTFRCDPISEHNRLYWYRQTLGQGPEFLTYFQNEAQLEKSRLLSDRFSAERPKGSFSTLEIQRTEQGDSAMYLCASSPPGVINNYGYTFGSGTRLTVV.